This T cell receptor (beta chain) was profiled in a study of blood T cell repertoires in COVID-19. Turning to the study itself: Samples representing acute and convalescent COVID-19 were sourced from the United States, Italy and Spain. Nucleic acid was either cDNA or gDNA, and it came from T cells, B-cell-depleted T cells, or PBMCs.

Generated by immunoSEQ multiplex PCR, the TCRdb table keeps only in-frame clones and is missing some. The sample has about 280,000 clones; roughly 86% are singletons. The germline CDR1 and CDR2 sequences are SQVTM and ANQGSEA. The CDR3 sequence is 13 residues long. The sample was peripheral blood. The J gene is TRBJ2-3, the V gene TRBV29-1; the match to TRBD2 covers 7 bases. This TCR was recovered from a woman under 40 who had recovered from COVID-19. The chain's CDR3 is CTFGGRYTDTQYF. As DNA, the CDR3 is TGCACCTTCGGGGGGAGATACACAGATACGCAGTATTTT.